These T cell receptor beta chains were read from a single sample in a study of sequential checkpoint blockade in melanoma. Assay: immunoSEQ multiplex PCR; the TCRdb copy retains only in-frame clones and omits some. Among over 850 clones listed, 15% to 20% were seen once. The starting material was tumor tissue (inferred from file names), obtained from a patient given nivolumab and ipilimumab in sequence. The receptors here all came from a human donor with melanoma. CDR3s include the opening cysteine and the closing phenylalanine or tryptophan. D genes are given only for firm matches. Clone sizes are given selectively: once, few, many, or a class where the clone is expanded.

J gene: TRBJ2-3
D gene: TRBD2
clone size: NA
V gene: TRBV11-3
CDR3 DNA: TGTGCCAGCAGCCCACGGACTAGCGGGGGATCAGATACGCAGTATTTT
CDR3 protein: CASSPRTSGGSDTQYF

J gene: TRBJ2-3
D gene: NA
clone size: medium-sized
V gene: TRBV7-2
CDR3 DNA: TGTGCCAGCATTGCGGACTCCACAGATACGCAGTATTTT
CDR3 protein: CASIADSTDTQYF

J gene: TRBJ2-2
D gene: TRBD1
clone size: few
V gene: TRBV30
CDR3 DNA: TGTGCCTGGAGGGCCCTCGGACAGGGGCTGATAGGCACCGGGGAGCTGTTTTTT
CDR3 protein: CAWRALGQGLIGTGELFF

J gene: TRBJ1-2
D gene: NA
clone size: medium-sized
V gene: TRBV11-3
CDR3 DNA: TGTGCCAGCAGCCCGGGCCCCGACACAAGCTATGGCTACACCTTC
CDR3 protein: CASSPGPDTSYGYTF

J gene: TRBJ2-6
D gene: NA
clone size: few
V gene: TRBV28
CDR3 DNA: TGTGCCAGCGGCCGATTAGGAGGGGCCAACGTCCTGACTTTC
CDR3 protein: CASGRLGGANVLTF

J gene: TRBJ2-3
D gene: TRBD2
clone size: medium-sized
V gene: TRBV11-3
CDR3 DNA: TGTGCCAGCAGCTTTGCTAGCGGGGGGGCCACAGATACGCAGTATTTT
CDR3 protein: CASSFASGGATDTQYF

J gene: TRBJ2-1
D gene: TRBD1
clone size: medium-sized
V gene: TRBV11-3
CDR3 DNA: TGTGCCAGCACCCTGTTCCGGGACAGGGGAAACAATGAGCAGTTCTTC
CDR3 protein: CASTLFRDRGNNEQFF

J gene: TRBJ2-4
D gene: NA
clone size: few
V gene: TRBV9
CDR3 DNA: TGTGCCAGCACCGGGACGTTTCAGAGAATTCAGTACTTC
CDR3 protein: CASTGTFQRIQYF

J gene: TRBJ2-5
D gene: TRBD2
clone size: few
V gene: TRBV6-8
CDR3 DNA: TGTGCCAGCACCCCGGGACTAGCGTTCGGAGTGGGGGAGACCCAGTACTTC
CDR3 protein: CASTPGLAFGVGETQYF

J gene: TRBJ1-1
D gene: NA
clone size: NA
V gene: TRBV12-5
CDR3 DNA: TGTGCTAGTGGTCAATCCTTTCCCCAGGGAGGGACTGAAGCTTTCTTT
CDR3 protein: CASGQSFPQGGTEAFF

J gene: TRBJ2-3
D gene: TRBD2
clone size: NA
V gene: TRBV11-3
CDR3 DNA: TGTGCCAGCAGCTCACTGGGCCGGGGGGGACCCGCCTCAAATACGCAGTATTTT
CDR3 protein: CASSSLGRGGPASNTQYF

J gene: TRBJ1-5
D gene: NA
clone size: few
V gene: TRBV6-8
CDR3 DNA: TGTGCCAGCAGTTATCTTCCCGGCAGGGGATTGGGACAGCCCCAGCATTTT
CDR3 protein: CASSYLPGRGLGQPQHF

J gene: TRBJ2-2
D gene: NA
clone size: NA
V gene: TRBV6-8
CDR3 DNA: TGTGCCAGCACCAAGCTTGGAGGCCTGGGGGGGAACACCGGGGAGCTGTTTTTT
CDR3 protein: CASTKLGGLGGNTGELFF